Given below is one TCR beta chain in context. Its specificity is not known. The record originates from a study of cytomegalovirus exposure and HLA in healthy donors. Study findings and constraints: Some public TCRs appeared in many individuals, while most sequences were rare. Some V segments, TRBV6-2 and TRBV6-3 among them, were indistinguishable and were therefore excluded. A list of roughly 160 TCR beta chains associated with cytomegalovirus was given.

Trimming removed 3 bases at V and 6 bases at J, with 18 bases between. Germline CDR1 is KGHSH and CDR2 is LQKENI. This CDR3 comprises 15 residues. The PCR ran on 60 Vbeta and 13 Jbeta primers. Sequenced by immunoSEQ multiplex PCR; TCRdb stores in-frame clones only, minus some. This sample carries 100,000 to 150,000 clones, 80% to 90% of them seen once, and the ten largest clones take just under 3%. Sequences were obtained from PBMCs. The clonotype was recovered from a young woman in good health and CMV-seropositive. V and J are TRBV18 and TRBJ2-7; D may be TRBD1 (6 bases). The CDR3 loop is CASSPSGTSRREQYF. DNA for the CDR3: TGTGCCAGCTCACCCTCCGGGACATCTCGTCGCGAGCAGTACTTC. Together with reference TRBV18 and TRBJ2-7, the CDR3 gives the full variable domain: NAGVMQNPRHLVRRRGQEARLRCSPMKGHSHVYWYRQLPEEGLKFMVYLQKENIIDESGMPKERFSAEFPKEGPSILRIQQVVRGDSAAYFCASSPSGTSRREQYFGPGTRLTVT.